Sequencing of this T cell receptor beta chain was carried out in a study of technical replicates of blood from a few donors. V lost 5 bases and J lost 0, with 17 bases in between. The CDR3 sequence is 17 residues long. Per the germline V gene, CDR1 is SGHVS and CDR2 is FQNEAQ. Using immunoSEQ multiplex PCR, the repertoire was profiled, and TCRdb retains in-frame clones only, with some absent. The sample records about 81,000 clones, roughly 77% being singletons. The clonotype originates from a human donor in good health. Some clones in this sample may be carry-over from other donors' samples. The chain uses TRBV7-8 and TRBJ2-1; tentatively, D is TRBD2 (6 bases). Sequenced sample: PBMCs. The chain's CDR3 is CASSLRDSRTSYNEQFF. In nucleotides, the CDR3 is TGTGCCAGCAGCCTAAGGGACTCAAGAACCTCCTACAATGAGCAGTTCTTC.